The 27 T cell receptor beta chains reported below all come from one sample, sequenced in a study of cytomegalovirus exposure and HLA in healthy donors (dated by TCRdb to 2016 to 2017). Receptor libraries were prepared by the immunoSEQ multiplex PCR assay. A mixture of 60 forward primers for TCR Vbeta segments and 13 reverse primers for TCR Jbeta segments was used in the multiplex PCR. Held by TCRdb, this immuneACCESS table contains in-frame sequences only and omits some clones. Under half of the omission traces to an unresolved V gene where checked; the cause of the rest is unknown. This sample has about 200,000 clones in its table, and about 88% of those were observed once. The top ten hold less than 0.4% of the sample. Sequenced sample: PBMCs. The receptors derive from a woman in her twenties or thirties in good health and CMV-seronegative.

The chain uses TRBV29-1 and TRBJ2-3; 9 positions match TRBD2. Looked up from germline, CDR1 is SQVTM and CDR2 is ANQGSEA. Germline trimming cut 5 bases from V and 5 bases from J; bases unmatched to any gene: 11. This CDR3 comprises 15 residues. The CDR3: CSVRVKRGVGDTQYF. For the CDR3, the DNA is TGCAGCGTTCGCGTGAAGCGGGGGGTGGGAGATACGCAGTATTTT.

This clone came up a few times. This chain joins TRBV6-5 and TRBJ1-1; D is undetermined. Between the trimmed V and J ends, which lost 2 bases and 1 base, there was a span of 11 bases. The length of the CDR3 is 15 residues. From germline, CDR1 is MNHEY and CDR2 SVGAGI. Here the CDR3 DNA reads TGTGCCAGCAGTTACATATTGGGGAGGAACACTGAAGCTTTCTTT. Protein sequence: CASSYILGRNTEAFF.

The gene calls are TRBV2 and TRBJ2-1; tentatively, D is TRBD2 (6 bases). The CDR3 has 16 residues. The V end was cut by 3 bases, the J end by 3 bases, with 15 bases between. Germline CDR1 reads SNHLY; CDR2 reads FYNNEI. The CDR3 nucleotides are TGTGCCAGCAGTGAGGCGATAGCGGAGATCTACAATGAGCAGTTCTTC. Its translation is CASSEAIAEIYNEQFF. Complete variable domain (other parts from reference TRBV2 and TRBJ2-1): EPEVTQTPSHQVTQMGQEVILRCVPISNHLYFYWYRQILGQKVEFLVSFYNNEISEKSEIFDDQFSVERPDGSNFTLKIRSTKLEDSAMYFCASSEAIAEIYNEQFFGPGTRLTVL.

This sequence joins TRBV7-9 and TRBJ1-1, with D unresolved. Per germline, CDR1 SEHNR and CDR2 FQNEAQ (reference sequence). Deletions cut 2 bases from V and 3 bases from J, with 7 bases between. The CDR3 is 13 amino acids. The CDR3 spells CASSLSQDTEAFF. The CDR3 coding sequence is TGTGCCAGCAGCTTATCCCAGGACACTGAAGCTTTCTTT.

J is TRBJ1-5 and V is TRBV5-1, with D uncertain. V lost 2 bases, J lost 3 bases, and 9 bases lay in between. Germline V gives CDR1 SGHRS, CDR2 YFSETQ. The CDR3 runs 14 residues. The CDR3 is CASSFDGVNQPQHF. The CDR3 DNA follows: TGCGCCAGCAGCTTCGACGGGGTCAATCAGCCCCAGCATTTT. Looking up the rest from reference TRBV5-1 and TRBJ1-5 gives the full variable domain: KAGVTQTPRYLIKTRGQQVTLSCSPISGHRSVSWYQQTPGQGLQFLFEYFSETQRNKGNFPGRFSGRQFSNSRSEMNVSTLELGDSALYLCASSFDGVNQPQHFGDGTRLSIL.

The V gene is TRBV30, the J gene TRBJ2-4, with D perhaps matching TRBD2 (6 bases). V lost 5 bases and J lost 1, with 12 bases in between. Germline V gene data show CDR1 as GTSNPN and CDR2 as SVGIG (reference sequence). This CDR3 contains 14 residues. Written as DNA, the CDR3 is TGTGCCTGGGGTAGCGGAGTGGCCAAAAACATTCAGTACTTC. It encodes CAWGSGVAKNIQYF.

On this clone: The same CDR3 arises from other DNA sequences in this sample as well. V usage is TRBV5-1 and J usage is TRBJ1-2; the D gene is possibly TRBD1 (6 bases). This CDR3 contains 13 residues. V was clipped by 0 bases and J by 3 bases, with 6 bases between them. Germline V gene lookup returns CDR1 SGHRS and CDR2 YFSETQ. CDR3 protein: CASSLDRDYGYTF. CDR3 coding DNA: TGCGCCAGCAGCTTGGACAGGGACTATGGCTACACCTTC.

This chain connects TRBV13 to TRBJ1-1; TRBD1 is a possible D gene (6 bases). Trimming pared 1 base from V and 5 bases from J, leaving 14 bases between. Germline assignment: CDR1 PRHDT and CDR2 FYEKMQ (reference sequence). The CDR3 runs to 15 residues. The DNA for the CDR3 is TGTGCCAGCAGCTTAGACTTGTTGAGGGGGACTGAAGCTTTCTTT. Protein product: CASSLDLLRGTEAFF.

The chain joins TRBV19 to TRBJ1-2; possibly TRBD1 for D (6 bases). Germline V CDR1 and CDR2: LNHDA, SQIVND (reference sequence). V gave up 7 bases and J gave up 2 bases, with 11 bases separating them. The CDR3 extends over 13 amino acids. The CDR3 nucleotides are TGTGCCAGTACCAAGGACAGAAACTATGGCTACACCTTC. It encodes CASTKDRNYGYTF.

This clone has more than one count but fewer than ten. CDR3 loop: CASSPVAGGSTDTQYF. CDR3 nucleotides: TGTGCCAGCAGCCCAGTAGCGGGAGGGAGCACAGATACGCAGTATTTT. V is TRBV7-8 and J is TRBJ2-3, with 11 nucleotides matching TRBD2. This CDR3 has 16 residues. Germline lookup yields CDR1 SGHVS and CDR2 FQNEAQ. The V and J ends lost 5 bases and 0 bases, in that order; junction bases with no gene match: 4. Variable domain in full (rest from reference TRBV7-8 and TRBJ2-3): GAGVSQSPRYKVAKRGQDVALRCDPISGHVSLFWYQQALGQGPEFLTYFQNEAQLDKSGLPSDRFFAERPEGSVSTLKIQRTQQEDSAVYLCASSPVAGGSTDTQYFGPGTRLTVL.

The rearrangement joins TRBV6-6 to TRBJ1-5; 9 bases line up with TRBD1. The CDR3 is made up of 15 amino acids. V was pared by 6 bases and J by 6 bases, with 9 bases of the junction left unmatched. Germline loops: CDR1 MNHNY, CDR2 SVGAGI (reference sequence). The CDR3 region has the DNA TGTGCCAGCAGGCCACCGGGACAGGGAAGTCAGCCCCAGCATTTT. Protein product: CASRPPGQGSQPQHF.

The chain has TRBV4-1 and TRBJ1-2, with D possibly TRBD1 on 6 matching bases. CDR1 is MGHRA and CDR2 is YSYEKL in the germline V gene. Trimming left V 2 bases short and J 2 bases short, with 15 bases between. This CDR3 has 16 amino acids. CDR3 in amino acids: CASSQLITGSNYGYTF. CDR3 bases: TGCGCCAGCAGCCAATTAATTACAGGGTCCAACTATGGCTACACCTTC.

The chain joins TRBV5-1 to TRBJ2-7, with 7 bases aligning to TRBD1. J was trimmed by 5 bases and V by 4 bases; bases with no gene match: 9. The CDR3 covers 14 residues. Germline V CDR1 and CDR2: SGHRS, YFSETQ. CDR3 amino acids: CASSAMTGIDEQYF. CDR3 bases: TGCGCCAGCAGCGCAATGACAGGGATCGACGAGCAGTACTTC.

The chain employs TRBV28 and TRBJ1-5; 7 nucleotides match TRBD1. The CDR3 runs 14 residues. V lost 5 bases to trimming and J lost 2 bases; unmatched junction nucleotides: 3. CDR1 and CDR2 from the germline V gene are MDHEN and SYDVKM. The CDR3 sequence is CASSDRVGNQPQHF. As DNA, the CDR3 is TGTGCCAGCAGTGACAGGGTGGGCAATCAGCCCCAGCATTTT.

The chain combines TRBV7-2 with TRBJ2-5; possible D gene TRBD1, 6 bases. The DNA end lines up better with TRBJ2-7; the J call may be wrong. Germline V gene data show CDR1 as SGHTA and CDR2 as FQGNSA. This CDR3 comprises 15 residues. The CDR3 DNA is TGTGCCAGCAGCGCAAGGGACACCTTCGGCTACGAGCAGTACTTC. It yields the protein CASSARDTFGYEQYF.

The gene calls are TRBV7-9 and TRBJ1-4, with 7 bases lining up with TRBD1. This CDR3 has 15 residues. Germline CDR1 SEHNR, CDR2 FQNEAQ (reference sequence). Trimming cost V 3 bases and J 3 bases; bases outside gene matches: 4. The CDR3, as DNA: TGTGCCAGCAGCTTCTACAGGGGTTCTAATGAAAAACTGTTTTTT. Translation gives CASSFYRGSNEKLFF.

The chain links TRBV7-8 to TRBJ2-6; perhaps TRBD2 as D (6 bases). In germline, CDR1 is SGHVS, CDR2 FQNEAQ. V dropped 0 bases and J dropped 5 bases, with 14 bases sitting between them. The CDR3 loop spans 17 amino acids. CDR3 nucleotides: TGTGCCAGCAGCTTAGCGTTCCGGGGGATGAGGGCCAACGTCCTGACTTTC. Amino acids: CASSLAFRGMRANVLTF.

Remarks on this clone: This CDR3 is also generated by other DNA sequences in the sample. The V call is TRBV5-1, the J call TRBJ2-1, with D tentatively TRBD1 (5 bases). This CDR3 is built from 14 residues. Germline CDR1 is SGHRS and CDR2 is YFSETQ. The V gene lost 1 base and the J gene lost 0 bases, with 5 bases spanning the gap. The CDR3 region is CASSLRGSYNEQFF. Here the CDR3 DNA reads TGCGCCAGCAGCTTGAGGGGCTCCTACAATGAGCAGTTCTTC.

The chain carries TRBV7-9 and TRBJ1-2; the match to TRBD1 covers 12 bases. Germline CDR1 and CDR2: SEHNR and FQNEAQ (reference sequence). V lost 5 bases, J lost 8 bases, and 9 bases stayed unmatched. The CDR3 is 15 amino acids. CDR3 sequence (DNA): TGTGCCAGCAGCCTCCGGGACAGGGGGCCGTACGGCTACACCTTC. It codes for CASSLRDRGPYGYTF.

The chain combines TRBV2 with TRBJ2-2, with D possibly being TRBD2 (6 bases). The V end lost 3 bases, the J end lost 0 bases, and 8 bases lay between the germline ends. The CDR3 extends over 15 amino acids. Germline CDR1 reads SNHLY; CDR2 reads FYNNEI. DNA of the CDR3: TGTGCCAGCAGTGAGTGGGGGGCGAACACCGGGGAGCTGTTTTTT. As protein: CASSEWGANTGELFF.

The rearrangement joins TRBV10-1 to TRBJ2-7, with a possible D match to TRBD2 (5 bases). The CDR3 sequence is 15 residues long. V was trimmed by 0 bases and J by 6 bases, leaving 15 bases between them. Per germline, CDR1 WNHNN and CDR2 SYGVQD (reference sequence). The CDR3 is CASSESGSVLSEQYF. The CDR3 region has the DNA TGCGCCAGCAGTGAGTCTGGTAGCGTACTATCCGAGCAGTACTTC.

The V and J genes are TRBV7-2 and TRBJ2-7, with 12 positions matching TRBD2. The CDR3 is 15 residues long. Germline-derived CDR1 and CDR2 are SGHTA and FQGNSA. With V trimmed by 1 base and J by 4 bases, 2 bases remained unmatched. The CDR3 reads CASSLGTSGEYEQYF. For the CDR3, the DNA is TGTGCCAGCAGCTTAGGGACTAGCGGGGAGTACGAGCAGTACTTC. The variable domain in full, with the rest retrieved from reference TRBV7-2 and TRBJ2-7, is GAGVSQSPSNKVTEKGKDVELRCDPISGHTALYWYRQSLGQGLEFLIYFQGNSAPDKSGLPSDRFSAERTGGSVSTLTIQRTQQEDSAVYLCASSLGTSGEYEQYFGPGTRLTVT.

The gene calls are TRBV4-2 and TRBJ1-4; 8 bases fit TRBD1. CDR3 length: 14 residues. Germline V CDR1 and CDR2: LGHNA, YNFKEQ. V lost 6 bases and J lost 3; bases outside the gene matches: 3. CDR3 residues: CASRDRVANEKLFF. The CDR3 bases are TGTGCCAGCAGGGACAGGGTTGCTAATGAAAAACTGTTTTTT.

Only a few counts were recorded for this clone. The rearrangement links TRBV5-1 to TRBJ2-1; 7 bases match TRBD1. V was clipped by 0 bases and J by 1 base; unmatched bases: 1. From germline, CDR1 is SGHRS and CDR2 YFSETQ. This CDR3 region has 15 residues. This chain's CDR3 is CASSLEQGSYNEQFF. The CDR3 bases are TGCGCCAGCAGCTTGGAACAGGGGTCCTACAATGAGCAGTTCTTC.

This clone was seen only a few times. This rearrangement joins TRBV27 to TRBJ2-2, with 9 bases aligning to TRBD2. The CDR3 contains 18 residues. Trimming removed 2 bases from V and 4 bases from J; junction bases left unmatched: 11. Germline values: CDR1 MNHEY, CDR2 SMNVEV (reference sequence). DNA of the CDR3: TGTGCCAGCAGTTTAAATCCTCGGCTAGCGGGACTCACCGGGGAGCTGTTTTTT. It encodes CASSLNPRLAGLTGELFF.

A few counts support this clone. This chain links TRBV28 with TRBJ2-7; D is ambiguous. With 2 bases removed from V and 5 bases from J, the gap between germline ends came to 13 bases. Germline CDR1 MDHEN, CDR2 SYDVKM. The CDR3 contains 14 residues. The CDR3 protein is CASSLIPGINEQYF. In nucleotides, the CDR3 is TGTGCCAGCAGTTTAATACCGGGTATTAACGAGCAGTACTTC.

The sample holds a few counts of this clone. The chain uses TRBV6-6 and TRBJ2-5; tentative D call: TRBD1 (5 bases). The CDR3 covers 16 residues. Germline V lookup: CDR1 MNHNY, CDR2 SVGAGI (reference sequence). The ends were cut back, 6 bases at V and 9 bases at J, with 26 bases in the middle. The CDR3 DNA reads as TGTGCCAGCAGCCCGAATAACAGGATACTATCTTGGTCCCAGTACTTC. It codes for CASSPNNRILSWSQYF.